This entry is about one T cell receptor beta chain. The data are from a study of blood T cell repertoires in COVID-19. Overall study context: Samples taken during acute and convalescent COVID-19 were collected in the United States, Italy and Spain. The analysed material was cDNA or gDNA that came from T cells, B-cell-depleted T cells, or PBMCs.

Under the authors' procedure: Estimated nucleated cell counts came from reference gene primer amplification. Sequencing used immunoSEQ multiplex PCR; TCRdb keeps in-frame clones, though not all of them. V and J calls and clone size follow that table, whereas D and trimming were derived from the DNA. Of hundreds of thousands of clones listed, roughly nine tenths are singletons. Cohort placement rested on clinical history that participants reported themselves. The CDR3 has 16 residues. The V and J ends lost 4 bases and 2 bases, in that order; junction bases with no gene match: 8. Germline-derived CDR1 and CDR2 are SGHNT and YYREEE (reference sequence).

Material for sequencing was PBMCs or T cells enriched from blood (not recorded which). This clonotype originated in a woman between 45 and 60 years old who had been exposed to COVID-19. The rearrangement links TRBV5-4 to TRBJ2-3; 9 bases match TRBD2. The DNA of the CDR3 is TGTGCCAGCAGCCCTTTAGCGGGGGCCCACACAGATACGCAGTATTTT. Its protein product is CASSPLAGAHTDTQYF.